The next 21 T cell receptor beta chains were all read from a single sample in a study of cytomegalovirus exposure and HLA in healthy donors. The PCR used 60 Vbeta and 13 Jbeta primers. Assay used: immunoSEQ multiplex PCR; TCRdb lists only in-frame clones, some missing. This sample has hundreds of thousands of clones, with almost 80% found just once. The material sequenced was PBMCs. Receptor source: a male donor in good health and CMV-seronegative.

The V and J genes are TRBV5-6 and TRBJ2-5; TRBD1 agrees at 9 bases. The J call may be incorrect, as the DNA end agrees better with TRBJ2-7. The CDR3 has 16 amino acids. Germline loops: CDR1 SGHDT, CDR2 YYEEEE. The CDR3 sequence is CASSFTQGTGLSEQYF. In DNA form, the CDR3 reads TGTGCCAGCAGCTTCACTCAGGGGACAGGGCTATCCGAGCAGTACTTC.

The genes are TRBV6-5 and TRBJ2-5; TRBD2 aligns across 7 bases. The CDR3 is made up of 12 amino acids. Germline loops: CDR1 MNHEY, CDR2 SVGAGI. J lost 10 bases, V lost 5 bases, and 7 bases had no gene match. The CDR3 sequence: CASSTGLGNQYF. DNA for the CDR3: TGTGCCAGCAGTACCGGACTAGGAAACCAGTACTTC.

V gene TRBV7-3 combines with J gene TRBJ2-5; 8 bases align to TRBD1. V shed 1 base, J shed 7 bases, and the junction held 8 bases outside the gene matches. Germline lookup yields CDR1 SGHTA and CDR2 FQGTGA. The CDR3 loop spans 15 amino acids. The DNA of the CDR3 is TGTGCCAGCAGCTTAAGTGGAGGACAGGGAAGGACCCAGTACTTC. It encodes CASSLSGGQGRTQYF.

CDR3 residues: CASSRAGTGSGYTF. The CDR3 DNA is TGTGCCAGCAGTCGTGCCGGGACAGGGTCTGGCTACACCTTC. The genes are TRBV2 and TRBJ1-2; 9 bases map to TRBD1. The V segment lost 5 bases and the J segment 7 bases; nucleotides outside the gene matches: 8. The CDR3 has 14 residues. Germline V lookup: CDR1 SNHLY, CDR2 FYNNEI.

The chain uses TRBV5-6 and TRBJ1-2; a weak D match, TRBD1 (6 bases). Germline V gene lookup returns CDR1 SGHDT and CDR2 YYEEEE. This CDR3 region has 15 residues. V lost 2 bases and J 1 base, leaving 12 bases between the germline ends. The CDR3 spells CASSFLGGFNYGYTF. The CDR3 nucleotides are TGTGCCAGCAGCTTCTTAGGGGGATTTAACTATGGCTACACCTTC.

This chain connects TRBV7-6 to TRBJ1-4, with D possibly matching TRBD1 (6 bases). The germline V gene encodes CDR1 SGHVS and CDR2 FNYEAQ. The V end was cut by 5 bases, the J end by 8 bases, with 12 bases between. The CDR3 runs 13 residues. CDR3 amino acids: CASSRRQEEKLFF. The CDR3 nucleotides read TGTGCCAGCAGCCGACGACAGGAGGAAAAACTGTTTTTT.

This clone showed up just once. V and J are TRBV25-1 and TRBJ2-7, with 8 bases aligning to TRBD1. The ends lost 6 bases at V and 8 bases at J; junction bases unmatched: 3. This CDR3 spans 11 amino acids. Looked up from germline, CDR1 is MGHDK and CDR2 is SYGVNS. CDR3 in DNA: TGTGCCAGCAGCACAGGGGGGAAGCAGTACTTC. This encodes CASSTGGKQYF.

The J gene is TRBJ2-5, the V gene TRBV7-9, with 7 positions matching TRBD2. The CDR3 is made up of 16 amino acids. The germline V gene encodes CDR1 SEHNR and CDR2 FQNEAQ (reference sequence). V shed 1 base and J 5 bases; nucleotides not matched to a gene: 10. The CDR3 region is CASSLEVGGPSETQYF. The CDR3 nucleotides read TGTGCCAGCAGCTTAGAGGTGGGAGGGCCGTCGGAGACCCAGTACTTC.

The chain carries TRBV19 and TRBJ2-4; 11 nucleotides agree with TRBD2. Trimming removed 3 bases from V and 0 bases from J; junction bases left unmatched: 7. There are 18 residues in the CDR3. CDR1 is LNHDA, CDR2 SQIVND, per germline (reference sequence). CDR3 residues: CASSMFTSGGLAKNIQYF. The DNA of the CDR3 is TGTGCCAGTAGTATGTTTACTAGCGGGGGACTAGCCAAAAACATTCAGTACTTC.

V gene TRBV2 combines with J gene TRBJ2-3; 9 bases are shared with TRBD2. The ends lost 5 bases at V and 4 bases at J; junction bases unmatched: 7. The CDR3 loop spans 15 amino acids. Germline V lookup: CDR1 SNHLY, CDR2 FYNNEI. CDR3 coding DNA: TGTGCCAGCAGTCCACTAGCGGGTAGGGCAGATACGCAGTATTTT. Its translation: CASSPLAGRADTQYF.

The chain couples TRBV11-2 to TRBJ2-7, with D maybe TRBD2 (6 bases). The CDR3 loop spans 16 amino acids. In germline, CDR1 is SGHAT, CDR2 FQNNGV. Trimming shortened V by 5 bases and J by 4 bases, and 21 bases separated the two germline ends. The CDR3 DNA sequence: TGTGCCAGCAGCCCGACCCCCGGGGGACCCTATTACGAGCAGTACTTC. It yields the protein CASSPTPGGPYYEQYF. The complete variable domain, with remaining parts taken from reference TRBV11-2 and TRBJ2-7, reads EAGVAQSPRYKIIEKRQSVAFWCNPISGHATLYWYQQILGQGPKLLIQFQNNGVVDDSQLPKDRFSAERLKGVDSTLKIQPAKLEDSAVYLCASSPTPGGPYYEQYFGPGTRLTVT.

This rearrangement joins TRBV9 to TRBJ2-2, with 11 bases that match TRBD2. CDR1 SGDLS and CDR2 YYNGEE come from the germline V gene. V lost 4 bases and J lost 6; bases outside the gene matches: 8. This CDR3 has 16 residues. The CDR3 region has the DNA TGTGCCAGCAGCCTTACTAGCGGGAGAGGGGCCGGGGAGCTGTTTTTT. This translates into CASSLTSGRGAGELFF.

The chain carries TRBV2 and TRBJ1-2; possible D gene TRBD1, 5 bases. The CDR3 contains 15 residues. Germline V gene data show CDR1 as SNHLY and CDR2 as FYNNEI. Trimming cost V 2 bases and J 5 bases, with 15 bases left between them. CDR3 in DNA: TGTGCCAGCAGTGAAAGCCCAGGGCTTTTGTATGGCTACACCTTC. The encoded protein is CASSESPGLLYGYTF.

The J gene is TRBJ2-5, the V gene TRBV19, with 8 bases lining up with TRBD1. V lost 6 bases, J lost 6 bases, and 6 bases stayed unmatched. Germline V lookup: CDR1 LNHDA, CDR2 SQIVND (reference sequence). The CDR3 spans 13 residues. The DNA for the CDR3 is TGTGCCAGTAGCAAGGACAGGGTACAGACCCAGTACTTC. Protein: CASSKDRVQTQYF. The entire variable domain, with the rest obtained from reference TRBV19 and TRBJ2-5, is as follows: DGGITQSPKYLFRKEGQNVTLSCEQNLNHDAMYWYRQDPGQGLRLIYYSQIVNDFQKGDIAEGYSVSREKKESFPLTVTSAQKNPTAFYLCASSKDRVQTQYFGPGTRLLVL.

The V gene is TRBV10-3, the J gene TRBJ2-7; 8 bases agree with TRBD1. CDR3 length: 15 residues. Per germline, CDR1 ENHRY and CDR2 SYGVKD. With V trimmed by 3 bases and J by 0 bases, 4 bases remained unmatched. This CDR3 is CAISETDRASYEQYF. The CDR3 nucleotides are TGTGCCATCAGTGAAACGGACAGGGCCTCCTACGAGCAGTACTTC.

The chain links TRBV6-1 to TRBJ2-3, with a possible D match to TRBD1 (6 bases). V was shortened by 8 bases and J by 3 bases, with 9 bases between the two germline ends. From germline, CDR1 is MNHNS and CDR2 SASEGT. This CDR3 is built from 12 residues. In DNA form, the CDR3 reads TGTGCCAGCCACAGGGAGACAGATACGCAGTATTTT. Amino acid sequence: CASHRETDTQYF.

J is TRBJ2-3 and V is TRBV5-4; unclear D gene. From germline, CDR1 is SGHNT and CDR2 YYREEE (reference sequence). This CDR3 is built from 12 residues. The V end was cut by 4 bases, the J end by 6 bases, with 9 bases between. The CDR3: CASSVGRDTQYF. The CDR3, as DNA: TGTGCCAGCAGCGTTGGTCGGGATACGCAGTATTTT. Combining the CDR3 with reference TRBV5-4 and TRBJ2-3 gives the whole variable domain ETGVTQSPTHLIKTRGQQVTLRCSSQSGHNTVSWYQQALGQGPQFIFQYYREEENGRGNFPPRFSGLQFPNYSSELNVNALELDDSALYLCASSVGRDTQYFGPGTRLTVL.

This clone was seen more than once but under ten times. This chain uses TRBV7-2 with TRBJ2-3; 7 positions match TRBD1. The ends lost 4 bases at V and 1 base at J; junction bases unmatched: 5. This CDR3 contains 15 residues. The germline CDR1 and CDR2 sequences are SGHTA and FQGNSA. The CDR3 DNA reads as TGTGCCAGCAGCTACGGGACAGCGCGCACAGATACGCAGTATTTT. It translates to CASSYGTARTDTQYF.

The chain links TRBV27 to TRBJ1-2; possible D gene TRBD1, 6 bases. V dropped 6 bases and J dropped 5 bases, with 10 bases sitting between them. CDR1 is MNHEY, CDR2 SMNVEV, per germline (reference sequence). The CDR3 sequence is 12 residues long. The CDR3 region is CASSSGHYGYTF. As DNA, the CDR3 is TGTGCCAGCAGCTCGGGACATTATGGCTACACCTTC.

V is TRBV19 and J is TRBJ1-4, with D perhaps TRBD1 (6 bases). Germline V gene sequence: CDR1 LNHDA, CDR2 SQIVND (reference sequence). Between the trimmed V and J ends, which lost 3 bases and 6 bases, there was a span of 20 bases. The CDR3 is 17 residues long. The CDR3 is CASSMVGHYSGDEKLFF. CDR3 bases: TGTGCCAGTAGTATGGTGGGACACTACTCAGGAGATGAAAAACTGTTTTTT.

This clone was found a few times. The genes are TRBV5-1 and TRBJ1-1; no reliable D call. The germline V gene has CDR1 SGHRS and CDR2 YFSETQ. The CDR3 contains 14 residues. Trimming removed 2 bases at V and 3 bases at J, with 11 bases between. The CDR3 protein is CASSFLQLDTEAFF. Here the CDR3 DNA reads TGCGCCAGCAGCTTTCTTCAACTCGACACTGAAGCTTTCTTT.